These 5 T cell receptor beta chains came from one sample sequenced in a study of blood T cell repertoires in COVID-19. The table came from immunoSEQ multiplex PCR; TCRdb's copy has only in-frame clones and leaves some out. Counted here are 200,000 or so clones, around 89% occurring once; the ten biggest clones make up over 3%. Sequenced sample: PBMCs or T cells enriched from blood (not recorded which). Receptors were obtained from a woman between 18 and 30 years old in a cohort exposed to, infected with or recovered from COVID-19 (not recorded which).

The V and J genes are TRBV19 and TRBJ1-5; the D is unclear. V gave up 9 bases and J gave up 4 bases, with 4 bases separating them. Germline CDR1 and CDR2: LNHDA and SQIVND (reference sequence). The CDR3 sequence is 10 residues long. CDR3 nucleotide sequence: TGTGCCAGCGGGAATCAGCCCCAGCATTTT. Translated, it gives CASGNQPQHF.

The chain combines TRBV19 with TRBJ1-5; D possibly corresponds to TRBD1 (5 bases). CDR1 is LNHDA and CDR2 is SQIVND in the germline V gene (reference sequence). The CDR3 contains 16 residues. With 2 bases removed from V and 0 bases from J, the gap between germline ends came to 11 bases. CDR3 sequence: CASSIPTAYSNQPQHF. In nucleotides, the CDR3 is TGTGCCAGTAGTATACCGACAGCATATAGCAATCAGCCCCAGCATTTT. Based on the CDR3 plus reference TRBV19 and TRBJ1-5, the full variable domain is DGGITQSPKYLFRKEGQNVTLSCEQNLNHDAMYWYRQDPGQGLRLIYYSQIVNDFQKGDIAEGYSVSREKKESFPLTVTSAQKNPTAFYLCASSIPTAYSNQPQHFGDGTRLSIL.

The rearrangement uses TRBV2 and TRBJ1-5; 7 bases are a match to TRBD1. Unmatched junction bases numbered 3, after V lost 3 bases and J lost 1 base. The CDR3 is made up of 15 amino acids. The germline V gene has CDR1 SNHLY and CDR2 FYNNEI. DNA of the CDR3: TGTGCCAGCAGTGACGACAGGGCAAGCAATCAGCCCCAGCATTTT. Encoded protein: CASSDDRASNQPQHF.

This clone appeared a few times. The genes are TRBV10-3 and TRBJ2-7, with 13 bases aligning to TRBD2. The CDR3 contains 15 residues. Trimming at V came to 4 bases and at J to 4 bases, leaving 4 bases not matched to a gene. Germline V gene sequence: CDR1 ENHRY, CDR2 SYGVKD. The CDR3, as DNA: TGTGCCATCAGTGCAGGACTAGCGGGAGTTTACGAGCAGTACTTC. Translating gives CAISAGLAGVYEQYF.

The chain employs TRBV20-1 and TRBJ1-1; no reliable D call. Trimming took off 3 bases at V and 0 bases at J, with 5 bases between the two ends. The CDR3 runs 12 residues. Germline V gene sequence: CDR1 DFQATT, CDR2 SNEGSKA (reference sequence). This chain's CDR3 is CSASGLNTEAFF. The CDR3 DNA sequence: TGCAGTGCTAGTGGGCTGAACACTGAAGCTTTCTTT.